This T cell receptor beta chain was documented in a study of blood T cell repertoires in COVID-19. Study details: Whether acute or convalescent, the COVID-19 samples came from the United States, Italy and Spain. T cells, B-cell-depleted T cells, or PBMCs provided the cDNA or gDNA that served as material.

This clone was detected only once. This CDR3 has 15 residues. Germline V gives CDR1 SGHVS, CDR2 FNYEAQ. Trimming left V 5 bases short and J 6 bases short, with 16 bases between. The repertoire was sequenced with immunoSEQ multiplex PCR; TCRdb's copy has only in-frame clones and lacks some. The table records 45,000 or so clones, approximately 85% of them present only once. The sequence came from a woman of 80 years or more with acute or convalescent COVID-19. V usage is TRBV7-6 and J usage is TRBJ2-2; perhaps TRBD1 as D (6 bases). Sequencing was performed on peripheral blood. This CDR3 is CASSPGDALAGELFF. Written as DNA, the CDR3 is TGTGCCAGCAGCCCAGGGGATGCGTTAGCCGGGGAGCTGTTTTTT.